Listed below are T cell receptor beta chains from one sample, sequenced in a study of siplizumab effects on memory and regulatory T cells. No antigen has been assigned to these receptors. TCRdb's table, derived via immunoSEQ multiplex PCR, lists solely in-frame clones and lacks some. This table holds around 3,300 clones, 55% found once. The material sequenced was CFSE-low (dividing) CD8+ T cells sorted from an allogeneic mixed lymphocyte reaction. All receptors derive from a human donor in good health; the cells came from an allogeneic mixed lymphocyte reaction. Some clones in this sample may be carry-over from other donors' samples. Both conserved end residues are part of each CDR3. Fields, in order: V gene, J gene, D gene, clone size, CDR3 DNA, CDR3 protein. A D gene is named only where the DNA matches it firmly. The size field is filled for only some rows; it gives once, few, many or a size class.

TRBV7-2	TRBJ2-1	TRBD1	.	TGTGCCAGCACGGGACAGGGTAACAATGAGCAGTTCTTC	CASTGQGNNEQFF
TRBV21-1	TRBJ2-7	.	.	TGTGCCAGCAGCAAGGGTAACAGGGCCTACGAGCAGTACTTC	CASSKGNRAYEQYF
TRBV19	TRBJ1-1	TRBD1	few	TGTGCCAGTAGCCGGACAGGAAACACTGAAGCTTTCTTT	CASSRTGNTEAFF
TRBV7-9	TRBJ2-7	TRBD2	.	TGTGCCAGCAGTCTGACCGGGGGGGAATACGAGCAGTACTTC	CASSLTGGEYEQYF
TRBV9	TRBJ2-1	.	.	TGTGCCAGCAGCGTATCAGGGGCCCCCTACAATGAGCAGTTCTTC	CASSVSGAPYNEQFF
TRBV13	TRBJ2-1	.	.	TGTGCCAGCAGCTCCATAGGGGGGGAATGGGAGCAGTTCTTC	CASSSIGGEWEQFF
TRBV27	TRBJ2-1	.	few	TGTGCCAGCAGTTTGGGGGGCCCCTACAATGAGCAGTTCTTC	CASSLGGPYNEQFF
TRBV7-9	TRBJ1-2	.	large	TGTGCCAGCAGCTTAGTGCGGCCGGAAGGGTTAGGCTACACCTTC	CASSLVRPEGLGYTF
TRBV21-1	TRBJ2-5	.	.	TGTGCCAGCACACCCCGGGCCCGGGAGACCCAGTACTTC	CASTPRARETQYF
TRBV29-1	TRBJ1-2	.	.	TGCAGCGTTGCGCACGGGACAAACTATGGCTACACCTTC	CSVAHGTNYGYTF
TRBV15	TRBJ2-1	TRBD2	few	TGTGCCACCAGCAGATCCGGGACTAGCGGGGAGGATGAGCAGTTCTTC	CATSRSGTSGEDEQFF
TRBV9	TRBJ2-7	.	few	TGTGCCAGCAGCGTAGGTGCTAGCACCGGTTACGAGCAGTACTTC	CASSVGASTGYEQYF
TRBV27	TRBJ2-1	TRBD2	.	TGTGCCAGCGGTCTAGCGGGGATCTACAATGAGCAGTTCTTC	CASGLAGIYNEQFF
TRBV14	TRBJ2-1	TRBD2	.	TGTGCCAGCAGCCTTGGGACTAGCAATGAGCAGTTCTTC	CASSLGTSNEQFF
TRBV25-1	TRBJ2-5	.	few	TGTGCCAGCAAGGGCCTCCAAGAGACCCAGTACTTC	CASKGLQETQYF
TRBV19	TRBJ2-2	.	.	TGTGCCAGTAGTAACGGGGACTTTGACACCGGGGAGCTGTTTTTT	CASSNGDFDTGELFF
TRBV27	TRBJ2-1	TRBD1	.	TGTGCCAGCAGTAGGCAGGGGGTGTTGGGACCAGAGGATGAGCAGTTCTTC	CASSRQGVLGPEDEQFF
TRBV19	TRBJ2-7	TRBD1	.	TGTGCCAGTAGCCCAGACAGGGTGTCGTACGAGCAGTACTTC	CASSPDRVSYEQYF
TRBV7-6	TRBJ1-1	.	.	TGTGCCAGCAGCTTAACTTACGAAGCTTTCTTT	CASSLTYEAFF
TRBV27	TRBJ1-2	.	few	TGTGCCAGCAGTTCTACGTCCTATGGCTACACCTTC	CASSSTSYGYTF
TRBV7-6	TRBJ1-2	.	.	TGTGCCAGCAGCGCCGGGACTGACTATGGCTACACCTTC	CASSAGTDYGYTF
TRBV23-1	TRBJ2-1	TRBD2	.	TGCGCCAGCAGTCGGGAGCGGGAGCACAATGAGCAGTTCTTC	CASSREREHNEQFF
TRBV27	TRBJ2-1	TRBD2	few	TGTGCCAGCAGTTGGCAGCGGGGCGGCAATGAGCAGTTCTTC	CASSWQRGGNEQFF
TRBV7-9	TRBJ1-2	.	few	TGTGCCAGCAGCTTAGTAGAAGCGGATGGCTACACCTTC	CASSLVEADGYTF
TRBV11-2	TRBJ2-5	.	.	TGTGCCAGCAGCACTTGGACACCCGAAGAGACCCAGTACTTC	CASSTWTPEETQYF
TRBV5-1	TRBJ2-1	.	.	TGCGCCAGCAGTATGCAGGAAGGGAGCTACAATGAGCAGTTCTTC	CASSMQEGSYNEQFF
TRBV27	TRBJ2-2	TRBD1	few	TGTGCCAGCAGTTTATTCGGGACAGGGGTGGGGACCGGGGAGCTGTTTTTT	CASSLFGTGVGTGELFF
TRBV7-9	TRBJ2-1	.	.	TGTGCCAGCAGCTCCACGAACAGGGTCCTCTCCTACAATGAGCAGTTCTTC	CASSSTNRVLSYNEQFF
TRBV4-1	TRBJ2-7	.	.	TGCGCCAGCAGCCAAGGTGTCCCTTCCTACGAGCAGTACTTC	CASSQGVPSYEQYF
TRBV7-9	TRBJ2-3	.	.	TGTGCCAGCAGCTTAGGGTTGTACGGGATTAGCACAGATACGCAGTATTTT	CASSLGLYGISTDTQYF
TRBV6-5	TRBJ2-1	.	.	TGTGCCAGCAGTTACCGTGCGACAGGAACCCACAATGAGCAGTTCTTC	CASSYRATGTHNEQFF
TRBV27	TRBJ2-2	.	.	TGTGCCAGCAGTCCCCTTCTGCCAAGGGAGCTGTTTTTT	CASSPLLPRELFF
TRBV7-9	TRBJ2-1	.	.	TGTGCCAGCAGCTTCTCAGAGAATTACAATGAGCAGTTCTTC	CASSFSENYNEQFF
TRBV6-5	TRBJ2-7	.	medium-sized	TGTGCCAGCAGTATTCAGGGTTTCTACGAGCAGTACTTC	CASSIQGFYEQYF
TRBV7-3	TRBJ2-6	TRBD1	.	TGTGCCAGCAGCCCAAGAGGGGGCGCATATACTGGGGCCAACGTCCTGACTTTC	CASSPRGGAYTGANVLTF
TRBV6-1	TRBJ2-7	.	.	TGTGCCAGCAGTATTCAGGGTTTCTACGAGCAGTACTTC	CASSIQGFYEQYF
TRBV7-6	TRBJ1-1	.	.	TGTGCCAGCAGCTTAGGACCAGAGAACACTGAAGCTTTCTTT	CASSLGPENTEAFF
TRBV7-9	TRBJ2-7	.	once	TGTGCCAGCAGCTTAGCTCTGAGTGATTGCGAGCAGTACTTC	CASSLALSDCEQYF
TRBV2	TRBJ2-7	.	.	TGTGCCAGCAGTGAAATCAAGCCTCATGAGCAGTACTTC	CASSEIKPHEQYF
TRBV4-1	TRBJ1-6	TRBD1	.	TGCGCCAGCAGCCCAAGAATGGGACAGAGTTTCAATTCACCCCTCCACTTT	CASSPRMGQSFNSPLHF
TRBV20-1	TRBJ1-6	.	.	TGCAGTGCTGGGTCACCCCTCCACTTT	CSAGSPLHF
TRBV27	TRBJ2-7	.	.	TGTGCCAGCAGTTTGGGCAGAACCTACGAGCAGTACTTC	CASSLGRTYEQYF
TRBV5-6	TRBJ2-1	.	.	TGTGCCAGCAGCTTTCGCGGGGGCGGGGGCGGTTCCTACAATGAGCAGTTCTTC	CASSFRGGGGGSYNEQFF
TRBV7-9	TRBJ2-1	.	.	TGTGCCAGCAGCTCCCCCTGGGCGTTCTACAATGAGCAGTTCTTC	CASSSPWAFYNEQFF
TRBV11-2	TRBJ2-1	TRBD2	.	TGTGCCAGCAGCTTAGTAGCGGTGTTAGCGGGAGGGCCGGGTGAGCAGTTCTTC	CASSLVAVLAGGPGEQFF
TRBV6-5	TRBJ1-1	TRBD1	few	TGTGCCAGCAGCTATAGACAGGGGGCCACTGAAGCTTTCTTT	CASSYRQGATEAFF
TRBV7-3	TRBJ1-1	TRBD1	few	TGTGCCAGCAGCGAAGGGGGACAGGGTTTAGGTGAAGCTTTCTTT	CASSEGGQGLGEAFF
TRBV6-5	TRBJ2-1	TRBD2	.	TGTGCCAGCAGTTACTGGGTGGCGGGAGGGGCTATTGAGCAGTTCTTC	CASSYWVAGGAIEQFF
TRBV19	TRBJ2-7	.	.	TGTGCCAGTAGTATAGGACACCCCTCCTACGAGCAGTACTTC	CASSIGHPSYEQYF
TRBV7-7	TRBJ2-1	.	medium-sized	TGTGCCAGCAGCACGGGGGCCGACAATGAGCAGTTCTTC	CASSTGADNEQFF
TRBV6-4	TRBJ2-3	.	.	TGTGCCAGCAGTGACGGTTTCAGGGCAGATACGCAGTATTTT	CASSDGFRADTQYF
TRBV7-6	TRBJ2-5	.	.	TGTGCCAGCAGCTTGGGGGTTTCGGGGGAGACCCAGTACTTC	CASSLGVSGETQYF
TRBV11-2	TRBJ2-1	.	.	TGTGCCAGCAGCTTATATCAGGGCGCCAATGAGCAGTTCTTC	CASSLYQGANEQFF
TRBV19	TRBJ2-1	.	.	TGTGCCAGTAGTTCCCGTCCTGGTGCCTACAATGAGCAGTTCTTC	CASSSRPGAYNEQFF
TRBV6-5	TRBJ2-2	.	.	TGTGCCAGCAGTTACTCCTGGCAGGGGGAGGCCGGGGAGCTGTTTTTT	CASSYSWQGEAGELFF
TRBV5-1	TRBJ2-3	TRBD1	once	TGCGCCAGCTCTCAGCCGGGACAGCCCTACCTCACAGATACGCAGTATTTT	CASSQPGQPYLTDTQYF
TRBV19	TRBJ2-1	.	.	TGTGCCAGTAGTACCCATAATGAGCAGTTCTTC	CASSTHNEQFF
TRBV27	TRBJ1-5	TRBD1	.	TGTGCCAGCAGGCTAGGGGGCAACAATCAGCCCCAGCATTTT	CASRLGGNNQPQHF
TRBV6-1	TRBJ1-2	.	.	TGTGCCAGCAGTGAAACGCTCGGGACTGGCCTGAACTATGGCTACACCTTC	CASSETLGTGLNYGYTF
TRBV19	TRBJ2-1	.	.	TGTGCCAGTAGGAACAATGAGCAGTTCTTC	CASRNNEQFF